The 15 T cell receptor beta chains below were found in one sample sequenced in a study of T cell repertoires in cytomegalovirus infection (dated by TCRdb to about 2019). No cognate antigen is known for these TCRs. Sequencing relied on an Illumina HiSeq 1500. In TCRdb, the public reads were trimmed at Q25 with fastp and aligned with MiXCR, with productive beta chains retained. Under each unique CDR3 protein, matching rows form one entry showing the most common genes and DNA. This sample gives some 560,000 distinct CDR3 sequences in total; approximately 40% of them show up just once. Jointly, the top ten make up over 45% of the sample. This sample's treatment or condition label indicates: in vitro stimulation with specific CMV peptide epitopes to enrich CMV-specific T cells. The sequencing used cultured PBMCs, collected from culture after CMV antigen stimulation. The receptors come from a human donor in good health (CMV status not recorded). Some clones in this sample may be carry-over from other donors' samples.

The chain joins TRBV6-2 or TRBV6-3 to TRBJ1-1; unclear D gene. The V gene's germline CDR1 is MNHEY and CDR2 SVGEGT. Trimming removed 7 bases from V and 3 bases from J, with 9 bases in between. This CDR3 is 12 amino acids long. The CDR3 here is CASNGPYTEAFF. The DNA for the CDR3 is TGTGCCAGCAACGGACCTTACACTGAAGCTTTCTTT.

The rearrangement uses TRBV28 and TRBJ1-4; 7 nucleotides line up with TRBD1. Germline V gene lookup returns CDR1 MDHEN and CDR2 SYDVKM. The CDR3 runs 13 residues. Trimming took 7 bases from V and 6 from J; bases not matched to a gene: 5. CDR3 coding DNA: TGTGCCAGCACGGGCAGGGGGTATGAAAAACTGTTTTTT. Protein product: CASTGRGYEKLFF.

The V and J genes are TRBV6-2 or TRBV6-3 and TRBJ1-5; D uncertain. Trimming pared 5 bases from V and 2 bases from J, leaving 13 bases between. Germline CDR1 is MNHEY and CDR2 is SVGEGT. This CDR3 is built from 15 residues. The CDR3 sequence: CASSLGLRGNQPQHF. The CDR3 DNA sequence: TGTGCCAGCAGTCTGGGCTTACGGGGCAATCAGCCCCAGCATTTT.

This clonotype was recorded a few times. The chain couples TRBV7-6 to TRBJ2-3; D gene unclear. Germline V gene sequence: CDR1 SGHVS, CDR2 FNYEAQ. This CDR3 contains 15 residues. The V gene lost 5 bases and the J gene lost 1 base, with 13 bases spanning the gap. CDR3 amino acids: CASSKTPWGTDTQYF. Written as DNA, the CDR3 is TGTGCCAGCAGCAAGACCCCCTGGGGCACAGATACGCAGTATTTT.

This clonotype occurred a few times. This sequence joins TRBV6-2 or TRBV6-3 and TRBJ2-5, with D perhaps assigned TRBD1 or TRBD2 (5 bases each). Trimming removed 2 bases at V and 5 bases at J, with 15 bases between. The CDR3 extends over 15 amino acids. CDR1 MNHEY and CDR2 SVGEGT come from the germline V gene. CDR3 coding DNA: TGTGCCAGCAGTTACCCACTTGGGGGTCCCGAGACCCAGTACTTC. Encoded protein: CASSYPLGGPETQYF.

This clonotype was seen a handful of times. The gene calls are TRBV7-8 and TRBJ1-1, with D hard to call. The CDR3 length is 13 residues. The V gene lost 0 bases and the J gene lost 7 bases, with 9 bases spanning the gap. The germline CDR1 and CDR2 sequences are SGHVS and FQNEAQ. CDR3 in amino acids: CASSLAPSGEAFF. Here the CDR3 DNA reads TGTGCCAGCAGCTTAGCTCCTTCCGGTGAAGCTTTCTTT.

The chain couples TRBV12-3 or TRBV12-4 to TRBJ1-6, with a weak D call TRBD1 (5 bases). This CDR3 has 15 residues. CDR3 coding DNA: TGTGCGTCGACTGACAGCCCCTCCTATAATTCACCCCTCCACTTT. This gives the protein CASTDSPSYNSPLHF.

This clonotype came up a few times. The chain links TRBV7-2 to TRBJ2-7; 12 bases map to TRBD2. Germline values: CDR1 SGHTA, CDR2 FQGNSA. There are 17 residues in the CDR3. V was clipped by 5 bases and J by 5 bases; unmatched bases: 13. The CDR3 bases are TGTGCCAGCAGCGCCCGCTCAACTAGCGGGGGGACCCACGAGCAGTACTTC. It yields the protein CASSARSTSGGTHEQYF.

This chain uses TRBV7-2 with TRBJ1-5, with D tentatively TRBD1 (6 bases). V lost 2 bases and J lost 7, with 15 bases in between. The CDR3 has 15 residues. CDR1 is SGHTA and CDR2 is FQGNSA in the germline V gene. This CDR3 reads CASSLLGHPIQPQHF. CDR3 bases: TGTGCCAGCAGCTTATTGGGACACCCTATACAGCCCCAGCATTTT.

This clonotype was seen more than once but under ten times. The V gene is TRBV6-1, the J gene TRBJ2-2, with 7 positions matching TRBD2. Per the germline V gene, CDR1 is MNHNS and CDR2 is SASEGT. This CDR3 has 14 residues. V was clipped by 6 bases and J by 5 bases; unmatched bases: 6. DNA for the CDR3: TGTGCCAGCAGAGTGGGGGGAGGGACCGGGGAGCTGTTTTTT. As protein: CASRVGGGTGELFF.

The chain couples TRBV6-5 to TRBJ2-5; D call uncertain. This CDR3 has 14 amino acids. Germline V lookup: CDR1 MNHEY, CDR2 SVGAGI. V was clipped by 4 bases and J by 5 bases, with 14 bases between them. CDR3 DNA: TGTGCCAGCAGTTCTATTAATTCATATGAGACCCAGTACTTC. As protein: CASSSINSYETQYF.

The chain recombines TRBV6-2 or TRBV6-3 with TRBJ1-1; D possibly corresponds to TRBD1 (6 bases). CDR3 length: 13 amino acids. V shed 6 bases and J shed 8 bases, with 16 bases lying between them. CDR1 and CDR2 (germline): MNHEY, SVGEGT. The CDR3 reads CASRGALDDEAFF. Here the CDR3 DNA reads TGTGCCAGCAGGGGGGCATTGGACGACGAAGCTTTCTTT.

The genes are TRBV6-5 and TRBJ2-3; D might be TRBD2 (5 bases). This CDR3 spans 13 amino acids. Trimming removed 10 bases at V and 6 bases at J, with 17 bases between. Germline V gene sequence: CDR1 MNHEY, CDR2 SVGAGI. This chain's CDR3 is CATRRRVRDTQYF. As DNA, the CDR3 is TGTGCCACCCGGAGGCGGGTTAGGGATACGCAGTATTTT.

This chain uses TRBV9 with TRBJ1-1; 10 nucleotides match TRBD1. V shed 3 bases, J shed 3 bases, and the junction held 5 bases outside the gene matches. This CDR3 spans 15 amino acids. CDR1 is SGDLS and CDR2 is YYNGEE in the germline V gene. CDR3 nucleotides: TGTGCCAGCAGCGCATGGGACAGGGGACACACTGAAGCTTTCTTT. Translated: CASSAWDRGHTEAFF. The full variable domain, its missing parts supplied by reference TRBV9 and TRBJ1-1, is DSGVTQTPKHLITATGQRVTLRCSPRSGDLSVYWYQQSLDQGLQFLIQYYNGEERAKGNILERFSAQQFPDLHSELNLSSLELGDSALYFCASSAWDRGHTEAFFGQGTRLTVV.

CDR3 in DNA: TGCGCCAGCAGCCAAGATACCTACTACGAGCAGTACTTC. It encodes CASSQDTYYEQYF. The V gene is TRBV4-3, the J gene TRBJ2-7; D is undetermined. CDR3 length equals 13 residues. V was clipped by 0 bases and J by 3 bases, with 6 bases between them. Germline lookup yields CDR1 LGHNA and CDR2 YSLEER.